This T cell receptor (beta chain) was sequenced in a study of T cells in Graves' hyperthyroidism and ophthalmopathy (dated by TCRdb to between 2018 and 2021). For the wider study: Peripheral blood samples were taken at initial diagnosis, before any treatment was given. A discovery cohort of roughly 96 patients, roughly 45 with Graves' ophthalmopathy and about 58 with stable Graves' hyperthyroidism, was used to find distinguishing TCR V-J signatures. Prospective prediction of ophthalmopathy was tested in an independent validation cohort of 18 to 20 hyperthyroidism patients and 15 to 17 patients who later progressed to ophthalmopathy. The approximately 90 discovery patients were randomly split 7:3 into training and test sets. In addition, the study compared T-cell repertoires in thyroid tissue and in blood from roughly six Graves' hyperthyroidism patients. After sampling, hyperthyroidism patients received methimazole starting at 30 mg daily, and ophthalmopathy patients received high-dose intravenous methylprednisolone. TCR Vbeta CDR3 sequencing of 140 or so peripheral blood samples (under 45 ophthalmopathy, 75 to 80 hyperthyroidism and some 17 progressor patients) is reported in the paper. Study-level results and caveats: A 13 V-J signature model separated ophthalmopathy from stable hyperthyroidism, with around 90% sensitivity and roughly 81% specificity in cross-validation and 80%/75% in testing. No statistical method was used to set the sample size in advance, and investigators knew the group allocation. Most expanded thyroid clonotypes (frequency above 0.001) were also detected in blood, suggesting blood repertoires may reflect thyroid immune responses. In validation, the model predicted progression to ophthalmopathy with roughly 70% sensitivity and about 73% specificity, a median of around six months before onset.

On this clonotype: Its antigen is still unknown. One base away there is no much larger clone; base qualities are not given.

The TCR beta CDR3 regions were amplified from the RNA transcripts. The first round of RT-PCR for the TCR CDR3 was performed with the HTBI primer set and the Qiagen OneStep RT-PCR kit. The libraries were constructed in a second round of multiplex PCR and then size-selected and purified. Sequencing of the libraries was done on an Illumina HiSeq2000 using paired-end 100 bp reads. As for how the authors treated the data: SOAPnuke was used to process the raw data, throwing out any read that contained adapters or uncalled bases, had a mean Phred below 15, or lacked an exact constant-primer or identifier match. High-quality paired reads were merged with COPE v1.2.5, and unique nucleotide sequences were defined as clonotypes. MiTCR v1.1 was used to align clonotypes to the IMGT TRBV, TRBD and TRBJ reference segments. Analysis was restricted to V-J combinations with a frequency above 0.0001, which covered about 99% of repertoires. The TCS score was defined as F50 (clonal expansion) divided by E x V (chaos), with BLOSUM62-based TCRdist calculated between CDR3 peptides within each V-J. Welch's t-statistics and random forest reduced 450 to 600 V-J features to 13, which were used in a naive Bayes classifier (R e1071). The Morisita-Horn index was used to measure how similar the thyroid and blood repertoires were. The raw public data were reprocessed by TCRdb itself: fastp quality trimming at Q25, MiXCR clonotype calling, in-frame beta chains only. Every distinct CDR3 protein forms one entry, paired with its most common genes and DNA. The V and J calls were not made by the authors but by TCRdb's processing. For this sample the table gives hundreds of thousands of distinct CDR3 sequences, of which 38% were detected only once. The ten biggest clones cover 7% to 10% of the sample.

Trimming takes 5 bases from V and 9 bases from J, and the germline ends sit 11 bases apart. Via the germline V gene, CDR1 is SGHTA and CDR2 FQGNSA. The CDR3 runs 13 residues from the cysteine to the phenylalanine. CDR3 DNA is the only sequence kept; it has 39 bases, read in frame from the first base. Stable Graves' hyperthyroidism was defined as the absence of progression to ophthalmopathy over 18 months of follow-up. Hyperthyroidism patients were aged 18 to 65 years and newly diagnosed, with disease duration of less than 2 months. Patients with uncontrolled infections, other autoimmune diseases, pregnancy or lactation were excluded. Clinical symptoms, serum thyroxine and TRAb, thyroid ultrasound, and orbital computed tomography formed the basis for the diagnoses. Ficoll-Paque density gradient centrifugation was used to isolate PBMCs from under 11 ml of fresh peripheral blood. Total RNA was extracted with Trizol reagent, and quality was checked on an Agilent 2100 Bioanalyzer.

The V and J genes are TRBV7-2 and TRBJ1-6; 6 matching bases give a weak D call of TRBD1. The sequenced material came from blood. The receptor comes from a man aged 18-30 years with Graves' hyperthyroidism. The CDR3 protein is CASSGGGASPLHF. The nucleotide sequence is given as TGTGCCAGCAGCGGCGGGGGGGCTTCACCCCTCCACTTT.